A selection of T cell receptor beta chains follows, all from one sample in a study of PD-L1 blockade in urothelial cancer. Sequencing was performed with immunoSEQ multiplex PCR; in TCRdb, only in-frame clones are kept and a portion is missing. The sample carries over 75,000 clones, 70% to 90% recorded once. Here the sequenced sample was PBMCs, taken around atezolizumab (anti-PD-L1) treatment. The origin of the receptors is a woman of 80 years or more with urothelial cancer. CDR3s include the opening cysteine and the closing phenylalanine or tryptophan. Fields, in order: clone size, D gene, CDR3 length, V gene, J gene, CDR3 protein, CDR3 DNA. A D gene is named only where the DNA matches it firmly. Only part of the rows carry a size: once, few, many, or a class if the clone is expanded.

>.|.|16|TRBV28|TRBJ2-3
CASSFGGRSPYFTQYF
TGTGCCAGCAGTTTTGGAGGGAGGTCACCGTATTTTACGCAGTATTTT
>once|TRBD1|15|TRBV5-1|TRBJ1-1
CASSRPGQGETEAFF
TGCGCCAGCAGCCGACCCGGACAGGGAGAAACTGAAGCTTTCTTT
>few|.|14|TRBV19|TRBJ1-5
CASSPGQRNQPQHF
TGTGCCAGTAGTCCCGGACAGAGAAATCAGCCCCAGCATTTT
>.|.|12|TRBV30|TRBJ1-3
CAWGAGLNTIYF
TGTGCCTGGGGGGCAGGGCTAAACACCATATATTTT
>once|.|13|TRBV18|TRBJ1-2
CASSPDKNYGYTF
TGTGCCAGCTCACCAGACAAGAACTATGGCTACACCTTC
>once|TRBD1|15|TRBV9|TRBJ1-2
CASSHGTGLRGGYTF
TGTGCCAGCAGCCACGGGACAGGGCTCCGGGGTGGCTACACCTTC
>few|TRBD2|13|TRBV7-2|TRBJ2-7
CASSLGGGYEQYF
TGTGCCAGCAGCTTAGGGGGGGGCTACGAGCAGTACTTC
>.|.|15|TRBV13|TRBJ2-3
CASSLVPSGTDTQYF
TGTGCCAGCAGCTTAGTCCCTAGCGGCACAGATACGCAGTATTTT
>.|TRBD2|19|TRBV4-2|TRBJ2-7
CASSQELRLAGLPPYEQYF
TGTGCCAGCAGCCAAGAATTACGACTAGCGGGATTACCCCCCTACGAGCAGTACTTC
>.|TRBD1|17|TRBV7-9|TRBJ1-2
CASSSGQGNNANYGYTF
TGTGCCAGCAGCTCGGGACAGGGGAATAATGCAAACTATGGCTACACCTTC
>.|TRBD1|15|TRBV6-6|TRBJ2-7
CASRIPGTGVYEQYF
TGTGCCAGCAGAATCCCCGGGACAGGGGTTTACGAGCAGTACTTC
>.|TRBD1|16|TRBV23-1|TRBJ2-2
CASSQAQQGAVGELFF
TGCGCCAGCAGTCAAGCGCAACAGGGGGCGGTCGGGGAGCTGTTTTTT
>.|TRBD2|18|TRBV19|TRBJ2-7
CASSTPPLAGLSSYEQYF
TGTGCCAGTAGTACTCCTCCCCTAGCGGGCTTGAGCTCCTACGAGCAGTACTTC
>.|.|16|TRBV4-2|TRBJ2-1
CASSQRSGQTYNEQFF
TGTGCCAGCAGCCAACGGTCCGGACAGACCTACAATGAGCAGTTCTTC
>once|TRBD2|17|TRBV5-1|TRBJ2-1
CASSPSPGTSGYNEQFF
TGCGCCAGCAGCCCTTCACCCGGGACTAGCGGCTACAATGAGCAGTTCTTC
>.|TRBD1|16|TRBV18|TRBJ2-2
CASSPTGTGSTGELFF
TGTGCCAGCTCACCTACCGGGACAGGATCGACCGGGGAGCTGTTTTTT
>.|TRBD1|14|TRBV7-9|TRBJ2-7
CASSFGTEPYEQYF
TGTGCCAGCAGCTTCGGGACAGAACCCTACGAGCAGTACTTC
>.|.|12|TRBV28|TRBJ2-6
CAIFGGANVLTF
TGTGCTATTTTTGGCGGGGCCAACGTCCTGACTTTC
>.|.|16|TRBV15|TRBJ2-7
CATSSPSGTRLYEQYF
TGTGCCACCAGCAGCCCGTCCGGGACAAGATTATACGAGCAGTACTTC
>once|.|11|TRBV7-8|TRBJ1-1
CASSPGAEAFF
TGTGCCAGCAGCCCCGGGGCTGAAGCTTTCTTT
>.|TRBD1|14|TRBV7-3|TRBJ2-7
CASSPQGAGYEQYF
TGTGCCAGCAGCCCACAGGGGGCGGGGTACGAGCAGTACTTC
>.|.|17|TRBV25-1|TRBJ1-2
CASSESRGLILGGGYTF
TGTGCCAGCAGTGAATCGAGGGGACTCATACTGGGTGGAGGCTACACCTTC
>.|TRBD2|16|TRBV28|TRBJ2-7
CASSPLGSGRAFEQYF
TGTGCCAGCAGTCCCTTGGGGAGCGGGAGGGCGTTCGAGCAGTACTTC
>.|TRBD1|14|TRBV7-3|TRBJ2-1
CASSSDRGDNEQFF
TGTGCCAGCAGCTCGGACAGGGGTGACAATGAGCAGTTCTTC
>.|TRBD2|17|TRBV7-2|TRBJ2-3
CASSPRRLAGGTDTQYF
TGTGCCAGCAGCCCCAGACGACTAGCGGGAGGAACAGATACGCAGTATTTT
>.|TRBD2|16|TRBV9|TRBJ2-2
CASSAGTSGSPGELFF
TGTGCCAGCAGCGCAGGGACTAGCGGGAGCCCCGGGGAGCTGTTTTTT
>few|.|15|TRBV6-1|TRBJ2-7
CASSDHGKGSGEQYF
TGTGCCAGCAGTGATCACGGGAAGGGCTCGGGGGAGCAGTACTTC
>.|TRBD2|17|TRBV10-1|TRBJ2-2
CASDSGLAGPKEGELFF
TGCGCCAGCGATTCGGGACTAGCGGGCCCCAAGGAGGGGGAGCTGTTTTTT
>.|.|15|TRBV2|TRBJ2-7
CASSSVSGETGEQYF
TGTGCCAGCAGCTCCGTTAGTGGAGAAACTGGCGAGCAGTACTTC
>.|TRBD1|12|TRBV5-1|TRBJ2-7
CASRPGTGEQYF
TGCGCCAGCAGGCCCGGGACAGGCGAGCAGTACTTC
>.|.|11|TRBV30|TRBJ2-2
CAWTRAGELFF
TGTGCCTGGACCCGGGCCGGGGAGCTGTTTTTT
>.|TRBD1|12|TRBV29-1|TRBJ2-3
CSVRQGPGTQYF
TGCAGCGTCAGACAGGGTCCGGGTACGCAGTATTTT
>.|.|12|TRBV6-1|TRBJ1-3
CASSTSGNTIYF
TGTGCCAGTTCTACCTCTGGAAACACCATATATTTT
>.|TRBD1|13|TRBV6-5|TRBJ2-1
CASSWTGDNEQFF
TGTGCCAGCAGTTGGACAGGGGACAATGAGCAGTTCTTC
>.|.|15|TRBV19|TRBJ1-5
CASSAGVLSNQPQHF
TGTGCCAGTAGTGCCGGGGTTTTGAGCAATCAGCCCCAGCATTTT
>.|.|15|TRBV9|TRBJ1-5
CASSVGFRSNQPQHF
TGTGCCAGCAGCGTAGGGTTCAGGTCCAATCAGCCCCAGCATTTT
>.|.|15|TRBV6-1|TRBJ2-7
CASSELGGRSYEQYF
TGTGCCAGCAGTGAGCTGGGGGGTAGGTCCTACGAGCAGTACTTC
>.|.|14|TRBV28|TRBJ1-2
CASRRTAINYGYTF
TGTGCCAGCAGGAGGACAGCAATTAACTATGGCTACACCTTC
>.|TRBD1|16|TRBV7-8|TRBJ1-1
CASSLRDRDWHTEAFF
TGTGCCAGCAGCTTAAGGGACAGGGATTGGCACACTGAAGCTTTCTTT
>.|.|14|TRBV2|TRBJ2-7
CASSFTGVTYEQYF
TGTGCCAGCAGTTTTACCGGGGTAACCTACGAGCAGTACTTC
>.|.|14|TRBV19|TRBJ2-1
CATREAGFRNEQFF
TGTGCCACCCGAGAGGCGGGATTTAGAAATGAGCAGTTCTTC
>.|TRBD1|13|TRBV13|TRBJ2-1
CASSFGDRNEQFF
TGTGCCAGCAGCTTCGGGGACAGGAATGAGCAGTTCTTC